This T cell receptor beta chain emerged from a study of CD8+ T cells in alopecia areata. As to this clone: Its target is unknown.

Germline assignment: CDR1 WSHSY and CDR2 SAAADI. With 6 bases removed from V and 4 bases from J, the gap between germline ends came to 16 bases. CDR3 length equals 15 residues. As the sequencing template, cDNA was produced by extracting RNA and reverse transcribing it. The assay was immunoSEQ multiplex PCR, and TCRdb's table has in-frame clones only and misses some. This table has roughly 150,000 clones, about 60% appearing once. Study-wide points: TCR sharing was clearer in mice than between patients, perhaps partly owing to patient HLA diversity.

The TCR comes from a human donor in good health. V is TRBV10-2 and J is TRBJ2-1; weak D call: TRBD2 (6 bases). Input material: CD4+ T cells sorted from blood. CDR3 region: CASSRGGAGYNEQFF. The CDR3 nucleotides are TGCGCCAGCAGCAGAGGAGGGGCGGGGTACAATGAGCAGTTCTTC.